Detailed here is one T cell receptor beta chain. Germline values: CDR1 SNHLY, CDR2 FYNNEI. The CDR3 extends over 13 amino acids. Trimming took off 7 bases at V and 1 base at J, with 10 bases between the two ends. Data came from immunoSEQ multiplex PCR; TCRdb stores just in-frame clones and leaves some out. The sample contains fewer than 300,000 clones, about 85% of which appear only once. The data derive from a study of blood T cell repertoires in COVID-19. The TCR sequence derives from a woman aged 50 to 65 who had recovered from COVID-19. What was sequenced was PBMCs or T cells enriched from blood (not recorded which). The chain carries TRBV2 and TRBJ1-1, with unresolved D. The CDR3 reads CASTREGNTEAFF. The CDR3 DNA sequence: TGTGCCAGCACCCGGGAGGGGAACACTGAAGCTTTCTTT.